Listed here are 14 T cell receptor beta chains from one sample, sequenced in a study of cytomegalovirus exposure and HLA in healthy donors. Use of 60 Vbeta and 13 Jbeta primers characterized the PCR. The data were produced by immunoSEQ multiplex PCR, yet TCRdb's version contains in-frame clones alone and is incomplete. There are around 150,000 clones in the sample; around four fifths occur only once, and roughly 9.3% lies in the top ten. Sequencing was carried out using PBMCs. All receptors come from a man aged 18-30 years in good health and CMV-seropositive.

V gene TRBV6-1 combines with J gene TRBJ2-2; 7 bases match TRBD1. With V trimmed by 11 bases and J by 1 base, 10 bases remained unmatched. Looked up from germline, CDR1 is MNHNS and CDR2 is SASEGT. This CDR3 region has 15 residues. In DNA, the CDR3 is TGTGCCTACGACCGGGCAGGGGGGAACACCGGGGAGCTGTTTTTT. This encodes CAYDRAGGNTGELFF.

This clone was observed a few times. The chain combines TRBV4-1 with TRBJ1-1, with a weak D call TRBD1 (6 bases). This CDR3 spans 15 amino acids. V was clipped by 0 bases and J by 4 bases, with 12 bases between them. Germline V gene lookup returns CDR1 MGHRA and CDR2 YSYEKL. The CDR3 sequence: CASSQDGGAGTEAFF. The DNA of the CDR3 is TGCGCCAGCAGCCAAGATGGGGGGGCTGGCACTGAAGCTTTCTTT.

There are a few counts of this clone. V usage is TRBV6-4 and J usage is TRBJ2-3; TRBD2 might be the D (7 bases). V dropped 5 bases and J dropped 2 bases, with 11 bases sitting between them. CDR3 length equals 14 residues. Germline-derived CDR1 and CDR2 are MRHNA and SNTAGT. The chain's CDR3 is CASSSGGATDTQYF. The CDR3 DNA reads as TGTGCCAGCAGTAGTGGGGGGGCCACAGATACGCAGTATTTT.

V gene TRBV4-2 combines with J gene TRBJ2-2, with 9 bases lining up with TRBD1. Germline loops: CDR1 LGHNA, CDR2 YNFKEQ. V was clipped by 5 bases and J by 4 bases; unmatched bases: 14. The CDR3 is made up of 18 amino acids. CDR3 coding DNA: TGTGCCAGCAGCTACACACCTAGGACAGGGGACACCACCGGGGAGCTGTTTTTT. Translating gives CASSYTPRTGDTTGELFF.

This chain joins TRBV27 and TRBJ2-7, with 8 bases that match TRBD1. V lost 4 bases to trimming and J lost 4 bases; unmatched junction nucleotides: 9. The CDR3 runs to 15 residues. Germline CDR1 is MNHEY and CDR2 is SMNVEV (reference sequence). The CDR3 sequence is CASSYGAGGTYEQYF. CDR3 DNA: TGTGCCAGCAGTTATGGGGCAGGGGGCACTTACGAGCAGTACTTC.

The chain employs TRBV28 and TRBJ2-7, with D possibly TRBD1 on 5 matching bases. The CDR3 has 12 amino acids. The germline V gene encodes CDR1 MDHEN and CDR2 SYDVKM. V was cut by 5 bases and J by 3 bases, with 8 bases left in between. CDR3 region: CASSRRDYEQYF. As DNA, the CDR3 is TGTGCCAGCAGTCGCAGGGACTACGAGCAGTACTTC. The whole variable domain, remainder taken from reference TRBV28 and TRBJ2-7, is DVKVTQSSRYLVKRTGEKVFLECVQDMDHENMFWYRQDPGLGLRLIYFSYDVKMKEKGDIPEGYSVSREKKERFSLILESASTNQTSMYLCASSRRDYEQYFGPGTRLTVT.

CDR3 amino acids: CASSRGPGTPDGYTF. The CDR3 DNA sequence: TGTGCCAGCAGCCGGGGACCCGGGACACCTGATGGCTACACCTTC. This sequence joins TRBV6-5 and TRBJ1-2; D is perhaps TRBD1 (6 bases). The V and J ends lost 6 bases and 6 bases respectively, with 20 bases between them. The CDR3 totals 15 residues. CDR1 is MNHEY, CDR2 SVGAGI, per germline.

The chain has TRBV5-1 and TRBJ1-4; TRBD1 matches 8 bases. The ends lost 4 bases at V and 4 bases at J; junction bases unmatched: 24. The CDR3 is 21 amino acids. Germline V gene data show CDR1 as SGHRS and CDR2 as YFSETQ. CDR3 in amino acids: CASSQNYLLIMDRAGNEKLFF. DNA for the CDR3: TGCGCCAGCAGCCAGAATTACCTACTAATCATGGACAGGGCGGGTAATGAAAAACTGTTTTTT.

This clone was counted once. V and J are TRBV7-2 and TRBJ2-3; tentative D call: TRBD2 (5 bases). The CDR3 covers 16 residues. Germline CDR1 SGHTA, CDR2 FQGNSA. Trimming pared 5 bases from V and 4 bases from J, leaving 19 bases between. CDR3 in DNA: TGTGCCAGCAGCCTACGGTTCCGGCTAGCCCCAGATACGCAGTATTTT. Residues: CASSLRFRLAPDTQYF.

V and J are TRBV11-2 and TRBJ2-5, with D perhaps matching TRBD1 (5 bases). Germline CDR1 is SGHAT and CDR2 is FQNNGV. The length of the CDR3 is 16 residues. The V gene lost 6 bases and the J gene lost 5 bases, with 22 bases spanning the gap. Here the CDR3 DNA reads TGTGCCAGCAGAACTGAAGTGGGGCGGTCCAGGGAGACCCAGTACTTC. This sequence encodes CASRTEVGRSRETQYF. Combining the CDR3 with reference TRBV11-2 and TRBJ2-5 gives the whole variable domain EAGVAQSPRYKIIEKRQSVAFWCNPISGHATLYWYQQILGQGPKLLIQFQNNGVVDDSQLPKDRFSAERLKGVDSTLKIQPAKLEDSAVYLCASRTEVGRSRETQYFGPGTRLLVL.

This clone showed up just once. V is TRBV6-1 and J is TRBJ1-2, with D possibly matching TRBD1 (6 bases). The V and J ends lost 5 bases and 0 bases respectively, with 13 bases between them. Germline-derived CDR1 and CDR2 are MNHNS and SASEGT. This CDR3 has 15 residues. The CDR3, as DNA: TGTGCCAGCAGTCGCCGACAGGTAGCTAACTATGGCTACACCTTC. Protein: CASSRRQVANYGYTF.

This clone was recorded a few times. The CDR3 coding sequence is TGCGCCAGCAGTGAGGCGGGAGGGGAGACCCAGTACTTC. Amino acids: CASSEAGGETQYF. The genes are TRBV10-1 and TRBJ2-5, with 9 bases that match TRBD2. V dropped 2 bases and J dropped 5; count of bases not matched to a gene: 0. There are 13 residues in the CDR3. Germline V gene data show CDR1 as WNHNN and CDR2 as SYGVQD (reference sequence).

The CDR3 here is CASSLEGGENTEAFF. The CDR3 DNA reads as TGTGCCAGCAGCTTAGAGGGAGGAGAGAACACTGAAGCTTTCTTT. J is TRBJ1-1 and V is TRBV7-9, with unresolved D. Germline CDR1 and CDR2: SEHNR and FQNEAQ (reference sequence). Between the trimmed V and J ends, which lost 1 base and 1 base, there was a span of 10 bases. This CDR3 has 15 residues.

This chain uses TRBV4-3 with TRBJ2-3, with 8 bases matching TRBD1. Germline-derived CDR1 and CDR2 are LGHNA and YSLEER. The J segment lost 4 bases and the V segment lost 4 bases, leaving 4 bases of the junction unmatched. The CDR3 runs 14 residues. The CDR3 loop is CASSPGQGADTQYF. For the CDR3, the DNA is TGCGCCAGCAGCCCAGGACAGGGCGCAGATACGCAGTATTTT.